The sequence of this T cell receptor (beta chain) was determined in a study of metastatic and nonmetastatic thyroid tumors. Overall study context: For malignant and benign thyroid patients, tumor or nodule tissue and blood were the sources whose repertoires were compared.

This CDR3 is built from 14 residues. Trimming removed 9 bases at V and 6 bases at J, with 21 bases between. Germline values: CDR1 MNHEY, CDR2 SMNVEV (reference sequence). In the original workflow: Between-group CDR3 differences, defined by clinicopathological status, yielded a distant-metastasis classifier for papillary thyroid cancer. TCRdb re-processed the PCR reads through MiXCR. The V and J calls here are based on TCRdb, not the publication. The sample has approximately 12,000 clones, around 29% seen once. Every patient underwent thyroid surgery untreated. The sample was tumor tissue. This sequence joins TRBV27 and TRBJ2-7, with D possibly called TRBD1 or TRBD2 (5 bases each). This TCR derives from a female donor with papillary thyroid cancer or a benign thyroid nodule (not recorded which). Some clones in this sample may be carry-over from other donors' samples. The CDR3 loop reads CASVVFGTSVEQYF. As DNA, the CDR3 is TGTGCCAGTGTAGTTTTCGGGACGTCGGTCGAGCAGTACTTC.